This TCR beta chain comes out of a study of T cells after posttransplantation cyclophosphamide. Study-wide results and limits: Later blood repertoires were often dominated by clones from the donor CD8+ memory compartment. Tissue-infiltrating T cells from skin or gut overlapped little with blood T cells. TRB clonality was highly associated with recipient CMV seropositivity and reactivation.

About this clone: Its specificity is not known.

The CDR3 runs 13 residues. Trimming took 4 bases from V and 8 from J, leaving 12 bases between them. Germline V gene data show CDR1 as MDHEN and CDR2 as SYDVKM. Busulfan-fludarabine conditioning, marrow transplant, and cyclophosphamide on days +3 and +4 were administered. Assay: immunoSEQ multiplex PCR; the TCRdb copy retains only in-frame clones and omits some. Of around 9,000 clones in the sample, over 75% are singletons; the top ten hold more than 20%. The clonotype originates from a female patient aged 40-49 years who received an allogeneic stem cell transplant from an unrelated donor, was CMV-positive, and had no GVHD. The graft donor may have contributed some T cells. V and J are TRBV28 and TRBJ1-3; D ambiguous. The sequenced sample was PBMCs, obtained after allogeneic stem cell transplant with posttransplant cyclophosphamide. The CDR3 protein is CASSSPEGYTIYF. Here the CDR3 DNA reads TGTGCCAGCAGTTCGCCTGAGGGATACACCATATATTTT.